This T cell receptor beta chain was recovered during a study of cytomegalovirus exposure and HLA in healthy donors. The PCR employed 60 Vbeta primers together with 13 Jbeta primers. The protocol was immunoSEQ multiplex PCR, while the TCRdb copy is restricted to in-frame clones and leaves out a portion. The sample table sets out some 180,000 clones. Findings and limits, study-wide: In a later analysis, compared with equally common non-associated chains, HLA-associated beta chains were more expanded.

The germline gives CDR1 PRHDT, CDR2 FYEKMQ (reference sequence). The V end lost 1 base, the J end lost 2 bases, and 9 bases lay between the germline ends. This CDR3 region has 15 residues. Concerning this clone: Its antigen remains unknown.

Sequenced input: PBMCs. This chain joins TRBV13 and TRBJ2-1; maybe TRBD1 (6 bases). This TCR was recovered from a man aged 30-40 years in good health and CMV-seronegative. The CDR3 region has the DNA TGTGCCAGCAGCTTAGAGGCAGGGGCCTACAATGAGCAGTTCTTC. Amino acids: CASSLEAGAYNEQFF.